The 7 T cell receptor beta chains given below trace back to one sample, sequenced in a study of early T cells in non-severe SARS-CoV-2 infection. TCRdb ran MiXCR on the 5' RACE reads and lists one entry per CDR3 protein. Among 65,000 to 95,000 distinct CDR3 sequences, roughly 16% were seen once, and the ten largest hold approximately 2.9%. Sequenced: whole blood. Every receptor here comes from an adult who was a healthcare worker with PCR-confirmed SARS-CoV-2 infection or an uninfected control (not recorded which).

The chain links TRBV7-2 to TRBJ2-1; TRBD1 is a possible D gene (6 bases). V lost 0 bases and J lost 4, with 13 bases in between. The CDR3 covers 16 residues. CDR1 is SGHTA, CDR2 FQGNSA, per germline. CDR3 DNA sequence: TGTGCCAGCAGCTTAGCCTGGGACATCCGTTACAATGAGCAGTTCTTC. The encoded protein is CASSLAWDIRYNEQFF.

This sequence joins TRBV12-3 or TRBV12-4 and TRBJ2-7; 7 bases align to TRBD1. The CDR3 consists of 15 residues. After removal of 7 bases from V and 3 bases from J, the junction contained 12 bases not matched to a gene. The CDR3 protein is CASTVGRGSRYEQYF. For the CDR3, the DNA is TGTGCCAGCACTGTTGGCAGGGGGAGCCGCTACGAGCAGTACTTC.

This chain links TRBV11-2 with TRBJ2-7; D not resolved. Trimming removed 5 bases at V and 2 bases at J, with 28 bases between. The CDR3 is 19 residues long. From germline, CDR1 is SGHAT and CDR2 FQNNGV. The CDR3 DNA reads TGTGCCAGCAGCACTCTCGGGTATGAAACAGCGAAGCTTCCCTACGAGCAGTACTTC. As protein: CASSTLGYETAKLPYEQYF.

This sequence joins TRBV24-1 and TRBJ2-2; 8 nucleotides agree with TRBD2. The CDR3 consists of 15 residues. Germline values: CDR1 KGHDR, CDR2 SFDVKD. Trimming at V came to 5 bases and at J to 8 bases, leaving 9 bases not matched to a gene. The CDR3 DNA is TGTGCCACCAGTGTGAGCGGGGGTGCGATAGGGGAGCTGTTTTTT. Protein sequence: CATSVSGGAIGELFF.

This rearrangement joins TRBV6-5 to TRBJ2-2; tentatively, D is TRBD1 (6 bases). V was shortened by 6 bases and J by 6 bases, with 8 bases between the two germline ends. CDR1 is MNHEY, CDR2 SVGAGI, per germline. The CDR3 runs to 12 residues. Written as DNA, the CDR3 is TGTGCCAGCAGACAGGGACCCGGGGAGCTGTTTTTT. Amino acids: CASRQGPGELFF.

In its sample, this clonotype was seen many times. The chain carries TRBV13 and TRBJ2-7; tentatively, D is TRBD2 (5 bases). Germline assignment: CDR1 PRHDT and CDR2 FYEKMQ (reference sequence). Trimming removed 6 bases from V and 6 bases from J, with 15 bases in between. This CDR3 has 13 amino acids. The CDR3 DNA sequence: TGTGCCAGCAGGTTTCTAGGAGGCGGCGAGCAGTACTTC. Amino acid sequence: CASRFLGGGEQYF. The full variable domain, with the rest looked up from reference TRBV13 and TRBJ2-7, is AAGVIQSPRHLIKEKRETATLKCYPIPRHDTVYWYQQGPGQDPQFLISFYEKMQSDKGSIPDRFSAQQFSDYHSELNMSSLELGDSALYFCASRFLGGGEQYFGPGTRLTVT.

The chain carries TRBV10-3 and TRBJ2-7, with D perhaps TRBD1 (6 bases). Germline CDR1 ENHRY, CDR2 SYGVKD. CDR3 size: 13 residues. V dropped 4 bases and J dropped 7 bases, with 14 bases sitting between them. For the CDR3, the DNA is TGTGCCATCAGTGGAACAGGGATTGGGGAGCAGTACTTC. Its translation is CAISGTGIGEQYF.